The TCR beta chain under discussion was sequenced for a study of response to subunit inactivated influenza vaccine. Findings and limits, study-wide: Researchers suggested that each seasonal influenza vaccination recruits few new T cells.

As regards this clonotype: Its antigen is unidentified.

One entry per CDR3 protein, called by TCRdb with MiXCR from the RT-PCR reads. The sample carries hundreds of thousands of distinct CDR3 sequences, under 20% recorded once. The clonotype was recovered from a man in his fifties or sixties who received an inactivated influenza vaccine. The sample here was PBMCs from blood, taken 4 to 6 days after vaccination.

CDR3 amino acids: CSARGTVETQYF. CDR3 in DNA: TGCAGTGCTAGAGGGACAGTAGAGACCCAGTACTTC. The gene calls are TRBV20-1 and TRBJ2-5; weak D call: TRBD1 (6 bases). The CDR3 has 12 residues. V was pared by 1 base and J by 4 bases, with 7 bases between. Germline CDR1 reads DFQATT; CDR2 reads SNEGSKA (reference sequence).